Listed below are T cell receptor beta chains from one sample, sequenced in a study of cytomegalovirus exposure and HLA in healthy donors. The table came from immunoSEQ multiplex PCR; TCRdb's copy has only in-frame clones and leaves some out. Seen here are about 56,000 clones, roughly 92% observed once, and the top ten hold 0.95% to 1.3%. Sequencing input: PBMCs. The receptors here all came from a man aged 18 to 29 in good health and CMV-seronegative. CDR3s include the opening cysteine and the closing phenylalanine or tryptophan. Each record gives: V gene, D gene, clone size, J gene, CDR3 DNA, CDR3 protein. D genes are given only for firm matches. Clone size is stated in some rows and not others, as once, few, many or a class when expanded.

>TRBV7-3|TRBD2|-|TRBJ2-1
TGTGCCAGCAGCTCCGGGACTAGCGGGAGGAATGAGCAGTTCTTC
CASSSGTSGRNEQFF
>TRBV11-2|-|-|TRBJ2-7
TGTGCCAGCAGCTTGACTTTAGCGGACTCCTACGAGCAGTACTTC
CASSLTLADSYEQYF
>TRBV6-1|-|-|TRBJ1-5
TGTGCCAGCACCCTTGGGACATTTAGCAATCAGCCCCAGCATTTT
CASTLGTFSNQPQHF
>TRBV19|TRBD1|-|TRBJ2-2
TGTGCCAGTAGTACACCCACAGGGGCCAACACCGGGGAGCTGTTTTTT
CASSTPTGANTGELFF
>TRBV27|TRBD2|-|TRBJ2-5
TGTGCCAGCAGCGACACTAGCGGGAGAAGTGGGGAGACCCAGTACTTC
CASSDTSGRSGETQYF
>TRBV7-9|TRBD2|-|TRBJ2-7
TGTGCCAGCAGCCCTGGGACTAGCGGGAAACAACCCTACGAGCAGTACTTC
CASSPGTSGKQPYEQYF
>TRBV10-1|TRBD2|-|TRBJ2-3
TGCGCCAGCAGCGGTAGCGGGAGGAGCACAGATACGCAGTATTTT
CASSGSGRSTDTQYF
>TRBV29-1|-|-|TRBJ1-2
TGCAGCGTTGAAAGAGCCGAACCCTATGGCTACACCTTC
CSVERAEPYGYTF
>TRBV6-5|TRBD2|once|TRBJ2-3
TGTGCCAGCAGTTTCATCGGACTAGCAGCCACAGATACGCAGTATTTT
CASSFIGLAATDTQYF
>TRBV28|-|-|TRBJ2-1
TGTGCCAGCAGTTCCCTGGGTAGAGGGCATCTTCTCTTC
CASSSLGRGHLLF
>TRBV6-6|TRBD1|-|TRBJ1-5
TGTGCCAGCAGTTCACAGGGGGGCAATCAGCCCCAGCATTTT
CASSSQGGNQPQHF
>TRBV18|-|-|TRBJ1-5
TGTGCCAGCTCTCCCGCGGATCAGCCCCAGCATTTT
CASSPADQPQHF